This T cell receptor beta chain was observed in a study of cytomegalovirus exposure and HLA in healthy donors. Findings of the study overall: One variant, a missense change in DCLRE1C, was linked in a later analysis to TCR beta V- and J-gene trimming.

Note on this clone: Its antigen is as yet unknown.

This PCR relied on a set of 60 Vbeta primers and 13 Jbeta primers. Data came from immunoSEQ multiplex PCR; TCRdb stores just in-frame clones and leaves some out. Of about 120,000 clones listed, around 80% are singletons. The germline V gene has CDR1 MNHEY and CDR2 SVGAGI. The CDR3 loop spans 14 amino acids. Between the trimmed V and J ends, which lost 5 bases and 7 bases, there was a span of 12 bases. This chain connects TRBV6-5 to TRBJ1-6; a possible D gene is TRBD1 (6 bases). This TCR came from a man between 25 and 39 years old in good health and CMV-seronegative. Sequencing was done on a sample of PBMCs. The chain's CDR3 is CASSRDIGNSPLHF. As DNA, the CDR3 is TGTGCCAGCAGTCGGGACATAGGGAATTCACCCCTCCACTTT.